What follows are 16 T cell receptor beta chains derived from one specimen sequenced in a study of blood T cell repertoires in COVID-19. Profiling relied on immunoSEQ multiplex PCR, and the TCRdb table lists in-frame clones only, not all of them. Of hundreds of thousands of clones listed, around 87% are singletons. The sample taken for sequencing was PBMCs or T cells enriched from blood (not recorded which). These receptors were collected from a woman in her forties or fifties who had recovered from COVID-19.

The chain links TRBV5-6 to TRBJ1-3; no reliable D call. Looked up from germline, CDR1 is SGHDT and CDR2 is YYEEEE. This CDR3 spans 15 amino acids. The germline V and J ends were trimmed by 0 bases and 0 bases, with 7 bases remaining between them. The CDR3 is CASSLVVPSGNTIYF. The CDR3 coding sequence is TGTGCCAGCAGCTTGGTAGTACCCTCTGGAAACACCATATATTTT.

The chain has TRBV19 and TRBJ1-1; unclear D gene. The CDR3 is made up of 15 amino acids. Germline assignment: CDR1 LNHDA and CDR2 SQIVND (reference sequence). Trimming cost V 4 bases and J 5 bases, with 17 bases left between them. The CDR3 is CASSTRTVLGTEAFF. CDR3 coding DNA: TGTGCCAGTAGTACCCGGACTGTTTTGGGGACTGAAGCTTTCTTT.

V and J are TRBV14 and TRBJ1-2; weak D call: TRBD1 (5 bases). Germline-derived CDR1 and CDR2 are SGHDN and FVKESK. Trimming removed 2 bases from V and 4 bases from J, with 17 bases in between. The CDR3 has 16 residues. The CDR3, as DNA: TGTGCCAGCAGCCAACATTCGACCGGGGGGGTCTATGGCTACACCTTC. It translates to CASSQHSTGGVYGYTF.

This clone was found a few times. The chain is built from TRBV5-8 and TRBJ1-5, with D perhaps matching TRBD1 (5 bases). Trimming removed 3 bases from V and 4 bases from J, with 8 bases in between. CDR1 SGHTS and CDR2 YDEGEE come from the germline V gene. The CDR3 has 13 residues. The CDR3 DNA follows: TGTGCCAGCAGCTGGGGCAGAAATCAGCCCCAGCATTTT. It codes for CASSWGRNQPQHF.

The chain carries TRBV5-1 and TRBJ1-1, with D uncertain. The CDR3 length is 16 residues. Looked up from germline, CDR1 is SGHRS and CDR2 is YFSETQ. V was trimmed by 0 bases and J by 5 bases, leaving 17 bases between them. CDR3 sequence (DNA): TGCGCCAGCAGCTTGGAGGGCGCGGGCTTTTTAACTGAAGCTTTCTTT. It translates to CASSLEGAGFLTEAFF.

The chain combines TRBV20-1 with TRBJ2-1, with D perhaps TRBD1 (6 bases). V was cut by 3 bases and J by 7 bases, with 22 bases left in between. Per the germline V gene, CDR1 is DFQATT and CDR2 is SNEGSKA (reference sequence). CDR3 size: 16 residues. The CDR3 reads CSASLGAQGGGNEQFF. In DNA, the CDR3 is TGCAGTGCTAGTCTAGGGGCACAGGGTGGGGGAAATGAGCAGTTCTTC.

The chain employs TRBV7-9 and TRBJ1-1, with D unresolved. The CDR3 is made up of 15 amino acids. Germline V gives CDR1 SEHNR, CDR2 FQNEAQ (reference sequence). Trimming stripped 4 bases from V and 4 bases from J, with 16 bases between. The chain's CDR3 is CASSSDPFRVTEAFF. CDR3 coding DNA: TGTGCCAGCAGCTCCGACCCCTTCCGGGTCACTGAAGCTTTCTTT.

This clone was seen just once. The V and J genes are TRBV4-1 and TRBJ2-1; TRBD2 aligns across 8 bases. Germline assignment: CDR1 MGHRA and CDR2 YSYEKL. J gave up 7 bases and V 2 bases, and 10 bases lay outside the gene matches. This CDR3 is 16 amino acids long. The CDR3 bases are TGCGCCAGCAGCCAACCCGCTAGCGGGCTCCGGAATGAGCAGTTCTTC. Amino acids: CASSQPASGLRNEQFF.

The rearrangement joins TRBV6-1 to TRBJ2-2; D is undetermined. Germline loops: CDR1 MNHNS, CDR2 SASEGT. Trimming took 3 bases from V and 2 from J, leaving 7 bases between them. There are 14 residues in the CDR3. The CDR3 DNA is TGTGCCAGCAGTGAGGCGGCTAACACCGGGGAGCTGTTTTTT. Its protein is CASSEAANTGELFF.

This rearrangement joins TRBV3-1 (or the pseudogene TRBV3-2) to TRBJ2-1; 8 nucleotides match TRBD2. Germline V gene sequence: CDR1 LGHDT, CDR2 YNNKEL (reference sequence). Losses at the gene ends were 5 bases for V and 10 bases for J; bases not matched to a gene: 16. The CDR3 is made up of 16 amino acids. CDR3 nucleotides: TGTGCCAGCAGCGCCCGAGGTGGGACTAGGACCCAGGAGCAGTTCTTC. The encoded protein is CASSARGGTRTQEQFF.

This chain uses TRBV2 with TRBJ2-3; D perhaps matches TRBD2 (6 bases). Germline CDR1 reads SNHLY; CDR2 reads FYNNEI. The CDR3 has 14 residues. Trimming pared 8 bases from V and 0 bases from J, leaving 12 bases between. The CDR3 DNA sequence: TGTGCCAGCTCCGCGGGGTTTAGCACAGATACGCAGTATTTT. Its translation is CASSAGFSTDTQYF.

This clone was seen more than once but under ten times. The rearrangement links TRBV7-3 to TRBJ2-2; D is perhaps TRBD2 (6 bases). V was clipped by 3 bases and J by 7 bases, with 12 bases between them. The CDR3 totals 14 residues. Germline values: CDR1 SGHTA, CDR2 FQGTGA. The CDR3 protein is CASSFGGGIGELFF. The CDR3 DNA sequence: TGTGCCAGCAGCTTCGGTGGCGGGATCGGGGAGCTGTTTTTT. The entire variable domain, with the rest obtained from reference TRBV7-3 and TRBJ2-2, is as follows: GAGVSQTPSNKVTEKGKYVELRCDPISGHTALYWYRQSLGQGPEFLIYFQGTGAADDSGLPNDRFFAVRPEGSVSTLKIQRTERGDSAVYLCASSFGGGIGELFFGEGSRLTVL.

The chain joins TRBV7-9 to TRBJ1-4, with no clear D. There are 14 residues in the CDR3. Germline CDR1 is SEHNR and CDR2 is FQNEAQ (reference sequence). Trimming took off 3 bases at V and 4 bases at J, with 9 bases between the two ends. CDR3 DNA sequence: TGTGCCAGCAGCTTTGTCGGGTTTAATGAAAAACTGTTTTTT. Its protein is CASSFVGFNEKLFF.

This clone appeared once. The chain recombines TRBV6-6 with TRBJ2-7; TRBD2 agrees at 15 bases. Germline V lookup: CDR1 MNHNY, CDR2 SVGAGI (reference sequence). J was trimmed by 3 bases and V by 7 bases; bases with no gene match: 4. CDR3 size: 15 residues. CDR3 coding DNA: TGTGCCAGCAAAGGGACTAGCGGGAGGATCTACGAGCAGTACTTC. Encoded protein: CASKGTSGRIYEQYF.

This clone was seen a single time. V usage is TRBV7-8 and J usage is TRBJ1-2; 8 nucleotides align to TRBD1. The CDR3 runs to 14 residues. Germline assignment: CDR1 SGHVS and CDR2 FQNEAQ. The trim removed 4 bases at V and 4 bases at J, leaving 5 bases unmatched. The CDR3 spells CASSSRTGSYGYTF. The CDR3 region has the DNA TGTGCCAGCAGCTCTAGGACAGGGAGCTATGGCTACACCTTC. Full variable domain (remainder filled in from reference TRBV7-8 and TRBJ1-2): GAGVSQSPRYKVAKRGQDVALRCDPISGHVSLFWYQQALGQGPEFLTYFQNEAQLDKSGLPSDRFFAERPEGSVSTLKIQRTQQEDSAVYLCASSSRTGSYGYTFGSGTRLTVV.

The chain is built from TRBV10-3 and TRBJ1-5; 9 positions match TRBD1. The trim removed 3 bases at V and 0 bases at J, leaving 6 bases unmatched. In germline, CDR1 is ENHRY, CDR2 SYGVKD. The CDR3 spans 17 residues. The CDR3 DNA sequence: TGTGCCATCAGTGAAAAGGGACAGGGTTATAGCAATCAGCCCCAGCATTTT. It codes for CAISEKGQGYSNQPQHF.